The sequence of this T cell receptor beta chain was determined in a study of cytomegalovirus exposure and HLA in healthy donors. Overall study results and limits: In an earlier analysis, in 587 donors, most V segments appeared productive either ~87% or ~30% of the time.

The PCR employed 60 Vbeta primers together with 13 Jbeta primers. Sequenced by immunoSEQ multiplex PCR; TCRdb stores in-frame clones only, minus some. Found here are under 150,000 clones, around 83% of them singletons; the top ten hold about 7%. With respect to this clone: Its antigen is not identified.

This clonotype originated in a woman aged 30 to 39 in good health and CMV-seropositive. The sample consisted of PBMCs.

CDR3 region: CSVVLPQETQYF. DNA of the CDR3: TGCAGCGTTGTACTCCCCCAAGAGACCCAGTACTTC. The J gene is TRBJ2-5, the V gene TRBV29-1; the D is unclear. Looked up from germline, CDR1 is SQVTM and CDR2 is ANQGSEA. This CDR3 region has 12 residues. V was shortened by 4 bases and J by 1 base, with 7 bases between the two germline ends.